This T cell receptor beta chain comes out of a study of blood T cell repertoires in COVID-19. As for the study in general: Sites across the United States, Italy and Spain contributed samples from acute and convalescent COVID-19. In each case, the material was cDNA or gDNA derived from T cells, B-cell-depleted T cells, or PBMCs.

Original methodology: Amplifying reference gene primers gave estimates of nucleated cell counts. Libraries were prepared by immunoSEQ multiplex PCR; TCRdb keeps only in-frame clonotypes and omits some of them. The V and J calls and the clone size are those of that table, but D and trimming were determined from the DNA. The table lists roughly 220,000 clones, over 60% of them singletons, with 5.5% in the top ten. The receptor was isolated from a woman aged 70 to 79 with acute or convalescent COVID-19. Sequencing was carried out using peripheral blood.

The CDR3 DNA reads TGTGCCAGCAGTCCGATACAGGGGGCGCAAGGCTACACCTTC. This translates into CASSPIQGAQGYTF. The chain carries TRBV2 and TRBJ1-2; 9 nucleotides agree with TRBD1. The length of the CDR3 is 14 residues. Germline CDR1 is SNHLY and CDR2 is FYNNEI. Trimming cost V 5 bases and J 8 bases; bases outside gene matches: 9.